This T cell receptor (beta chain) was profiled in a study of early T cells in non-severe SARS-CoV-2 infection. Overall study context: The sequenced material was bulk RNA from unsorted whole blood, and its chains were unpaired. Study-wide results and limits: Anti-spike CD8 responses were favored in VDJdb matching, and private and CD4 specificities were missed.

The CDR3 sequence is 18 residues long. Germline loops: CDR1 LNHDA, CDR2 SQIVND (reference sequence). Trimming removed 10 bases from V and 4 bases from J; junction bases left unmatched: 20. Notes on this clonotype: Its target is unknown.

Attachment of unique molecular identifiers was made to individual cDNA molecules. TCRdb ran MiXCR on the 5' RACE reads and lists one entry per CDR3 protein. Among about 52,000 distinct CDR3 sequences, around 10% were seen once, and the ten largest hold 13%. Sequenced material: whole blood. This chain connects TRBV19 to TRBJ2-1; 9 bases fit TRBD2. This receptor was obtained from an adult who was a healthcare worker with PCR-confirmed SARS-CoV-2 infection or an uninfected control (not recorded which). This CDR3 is CATSHGGSGRIAYNEQFF. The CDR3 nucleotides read TGTGCCACCTCTCACGGGGGTAGCGGGAGAATCGCTTACAATGAGCAGTTCTTC.